This TCR beta chain derives from a study of blood T cells in healthy people across ages. Regarding the study as a whole: The percentage of naive T cells correlated strongly with TCR beta diversity.

A J-beta primer mix and a sample-barcoded 5' primer were used in a second PCR of roughly 6 to 11 cycles. TCRdb reprocessed the 5' RACE reads via MiXCR and lists one record per CDR3 protein. The repertoire consists of hundreds of thousands of distinct CDR3 sequences, with 55% to 70% occurring once and the leading ten covering over 20%. The V end lost 5 bases, the J end lost 5 bases, and 18 bases lay between the germline ends. CDR1 and CDR2 from the germline V gene are KGHSH and LQKENI. CDR3 length: 15 amino acids. With regard to this clonotype: Its matching antigen is unknown.

In terms of origin and age, donors were healthy Caucasian individuals from Russia aged 6 to 90. The rearrangement links TRBV18 to TRBJ1-1; D call uncertain. This sequence originates from a young man in good health. The sequencing sample was made of blood. CDR3 in amino acids: CASSIRQPGRTEAFF. The CDR3 region has the DNA TGTGCCAGCTCAATCCGACAACCGGGAAGGACTGAAGCTTTCTTT.